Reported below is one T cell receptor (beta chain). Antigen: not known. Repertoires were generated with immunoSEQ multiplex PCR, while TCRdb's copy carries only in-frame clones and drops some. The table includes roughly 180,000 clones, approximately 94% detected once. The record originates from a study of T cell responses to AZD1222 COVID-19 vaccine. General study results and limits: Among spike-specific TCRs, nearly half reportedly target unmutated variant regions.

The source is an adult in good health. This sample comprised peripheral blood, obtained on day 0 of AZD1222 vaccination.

CDR3 region: CASGMTGTSGNTIYF. CDR3 nucleotides: TGTGCCAGCGGGATGACGGGAACCTCTGGAAACACCATATATTTT. The chain joins TRBV21-1 to TRBJ1-3. TRBV21-1 is assigned pseudogene status. The CDR3 is made up of 15 amino acids.